This record looks at one T cell receptor beta chain sequence and its context. The antigen remains unidentified. The entry originates in a study of PD-1 blockade in classical Hodgkin lymphoma. The study's findings and limits: Relapsed/refractory patients reportedly had the lowest baseline TCR diversity, below newly diagnosed patients, who were below healthy donors. There was a significant rise in CD4+ TCR diversity by C4D1, with no such rise for CD8+.

Repertoires were generated with immunoSEQ multiplex PCR, while TCRdb's copy carries only in-frame clones and drops some. The repertoire consists of tens of thousands of clones, with nearly 80% occurring once and the leading ten covering under 20%. Time point denoted: cycle 4 day 1 (C4D1), after five to seven weeks of nivolumab. Each patient experienced a relapse that followed autologous stem cell transplantation, and brentuximab vedotin exposure varied. Sequenced here: peripheral blood mononuclear cells (PBMCs), sampled before the fourth cycle of nivolumab. This clonotype was sampled from a human donor with classical Hodgkin lymphoma.

CDR3 sequence: CAPGIQNIQYF. CDR3 coding DNA: TGTGCCCCTGGCATACAAAACATTCAGTACTTC. The rearrangement joins TRBV7-8 to TRBJ2-4, with D uncertain. Germline values: CDR1 SGHVS, CDR2 FQNEAQ. The V gene lost 11 bases and the J gene lost 5 bases, with 10 bases spanning the gap. This CDR3 spans 11 amino acids.